The 14 T cell receptor beta chains given below trace back to one sample, sequenced in a study of T cell clusters in autoimmune cytopenias. Multiplex touch-down PCR amplified TRB using TRB-A and TRB-B pools in one tube. TCRdb reanalyzed the multiplex PCR reads, giving one entry per CDR3 protein sequence and no DNA. Its table lists 6,000 to 9,500 distinct CDR3 sequences. Each sample's input was 250 ng genomic DNA, 30,000 to 45,000 genome equivalents. This same sample was also part of a study on T cell repertoires in aging, cancer and after chemotherapy.

Specimen: peripheral blood. The receptor source for this set is a human donor in good health.

The chain links TRBV6-5 to TRBJ1-2; the D call of TRBD1 rests on TCRdb alone, since no DNA is present to check it. Germline values: CDR1 MNHEY, CDR2 SVGAGI. This CDR3 is built from 13 residues. The CDR3 sequence is CASSYGGREGYTF.

In terms of frequency, this clonotype is medium-sized. The chain carries TRBV5-6 and TRBJ2-6; TCRdb indicates TRBD1, and absent DNA this call remains unverified. This CDR3 is 19 amino acids long. Looked up from germline, CDR1 is SGHDT and CDR2 is YYEEEE. CDR3 in amino acids: CASSSPADFVGSGANVLTF.

The chain recombines TRBV5-1 with TRBJ1-1; the TCRdb D gene call, TRBD1, has no DNA to confirm it. This CDR3 has 11 amino acids. CDR1 and CDR2 from the germline V gene are SGHRS and YFSETQ. The CDR3 loop reads CASTGTGEAFF.

This rearrangement joins TRBV11-1 to TRBJ2-1; absent DNA, TCRdb's TRBD2 call cannot be checked. CDR1 and CDR2 (germline): SGHAT, FQDESV (reference sequence). This CDR3 comprises 12 residues. Here the CDR3 reads CASIRWSGEQFF.

The chain employs TRBV11-2 and TRBJ2-1. There are 13 residues in the CDR3. Per germline, CDR1 SGHAT and CDR2 FQNNGV. This CDR3 is CASSFSPYNEQFF.

The chain couples TRBV7-9 to TRBJ2-2. Germline-derived CDR1 and CDR2 are SEHNR and FQNEAQ (reference sequence). The CDR3 has 12 amino acids. The chain's CDR3 is CASSLETGELFF.

This rearrangement joins TRBV18 to TRBJ2-1; TCRdb's assignment of TRBD2 cannot be checked, as there is no DNA. The CDR3 sequence is 16 residues long. Germline V CDR1 and CDR2: KGHSH, LQKENI. The CDR3 here is CASSPPREGWGGEQFF.

This clonotype shows up as medium-sized (0.01 to 0.1%) by frequency. V gene TRBV19 combines with J gene TRBJ1-5. CDR1 is LNHDA and CDR2 is SQIVND in the germline V gene (reference sequence). The CDR3 totals 13 residues. The CDR3 loop is CASSEDRDQPQHF.

The chain recombines TRBV6-5 with TRBJ2-6; TCRdb selects TRBD2, and the lack of DNA leaves this call unchecked. This CDR3 region has 16 residues. Looked up from germline, CDR1 is MNHEY and CDR2 is SVGAGI. The CDR3 spells CASTPVRDAGANVLTF.

The chain employs TRBV12-3 or TRBV12-4 and TRBJ2-7; TCRdb outputs TRBD1, but without DNA this stays unchecked. The CDR3 sequence is 14 residues long. CDR3 sequence reads: CASSSTGPTYEQYF.

This rearrangement joins TRBV7-6 to TRBJ2-3. Per germline, CDR1 SGHVS and CDR2 FNYEAQ. This CDR3 comprises 16 residues. The CDR3 loop reads CASSLTLSGPTDTQYF.

This clonotype ranks as medium-sized in terms of frequency. The chain employs TRBV6-5 and TRBJ2-7; TCRdb picks TRBD2, but there is no DNA to check that call. CDR3 length: 14 residues. Per germline, CDR1 MNHEY and CDR2 SVGAGI. CDR3 region: CASSSRGLAGEQYF.

This clonotype is classed as medium-sized by frequency. The chain has TRBV29-1 and TRBJ2-7; TCRdb calls TRBD1, which cannot be checked without DNA. This CDR3 spans 14 amino acids. From germline, CDR1 is SQVTM and CDR2 ANQGSEA. CDR3 amino acids: CSVEDPGTGAEQYF.

Here the CDR3 reads CATLPLDRGLTGELFF. V and J are TRBV6-1 and TRBJ2-2; TCRdb's assignment of TRBD1 cannot be checked, as there is no DNA. Germline CDR1 is MNHNS and CDR2 is SASEGT. There are 16 residues in the CDR3.